The source of this T cell receptor (beta chain) is a study of shared clonotypes between healthy human individuals. Study results and limitations: Blood was the sole source, and tissue repertoires probably differ.

Participating donors were healthy, HIV-negative adults free of recent acute infections or vaccinations. Genomic DNA of unsorted samples came from about 100 million PBMCs. The authors ran unsorted PBMC replicate PCRs on around 320 ng DNA, approximately 30,000 T cell genomes. The table came from immunoSEQ multiplex PCR; TCRdb's copy has only in-frame clones and leaves some out. The data hold 450,000 to 650,000 clones, with roughly 72% observed a single time. To note about this clone: Its target is not known.

This TCR was sampled from a middle-aged woman in good health. Some clones in this sample may be carry-over from other donors' samples. Sequences were obtained from PBMCs.

The CDR3 region is CASSTGLAGDNEQFF. The CDR3 region has the DNA TGCGCCAGCAGCACGGGACTAGCGGGCGACAATGAGCAGTTCTTC. The chain uses TRBV5-1 and TRBJ2-1, with TRBD2 matching over 12 bases. Germline trimming cut 4 bases from V and 5 bases from J; bases unmatched to any gene: 4. Germline V gene data show CDR1 as SGHRS and CDR2 as YFSETQ. This CDR3 has 15 amino acids. Using reference TRBV5-1 and TRBJ2-1 for the parts outside the CDR3, the full variable domain is KAGVTQTPRYLIKTRGQQVTLSCSPISGHRSVSWYQQTPGQGLQFLFEYFSETQRNKGNFPGRFSGRQFSNSRSEMNVSTLELGDSALYLCASSTGLAGDNEQFFGPGTRLTVL.